This TCR beta chain was observed in a study of T cells in Graves' hyperthyroidism and ophthalmopathy. TCR beta CDR3 region amplification was performed from RNA transcripts. Carried out on the TCR CDR3, a first-round RT-PCR used the HTBI primer set. One entry per CDR3 protein, called by TCRdb with MiXCR from the multiplex PCR reads. The data hold hundreds of thousands of distinct CDR3 sequences, with about 20% observed a single time. Overall study results and limits: Also found in blood were most expanded thyroid clonotypes above 0.001.

Germline CDR1 reads SNHLY; CDR2 reads FYNNEI. The CDR3 is 15 residues long. About this clonotype: Its antigen is unidentified. A read error is possible here, since a much larger clone lies one base away.

The cohort's ophthalmopathy patients, a group with duration under 3 months, had a Clinical Activity Score of at least 3 and a NOSPECS grade of at least 4. Exclusion of patients followed from uncontrolled infection, other autoimmune disease, pregnancy or lactation. Based on clinical symptoms, serum thyroxine and TRAb, thyroid ultrasound and orbital computed tomography, diagnoses were reached. This clonotype originated in a man in his forties with Graves' ophthalmopathy. The specimen sequenced was blood. The rearrangement links TRBV2 to TRBJ2-2; 9 bases are a match to TRBD1. The CDR3 region has the DNA TGTGGCAGCAGGGGGACAGGGTTTTATAACGGGGAGCTGTTTTTT. Its translation is CGSRGTGFYNGELFF.